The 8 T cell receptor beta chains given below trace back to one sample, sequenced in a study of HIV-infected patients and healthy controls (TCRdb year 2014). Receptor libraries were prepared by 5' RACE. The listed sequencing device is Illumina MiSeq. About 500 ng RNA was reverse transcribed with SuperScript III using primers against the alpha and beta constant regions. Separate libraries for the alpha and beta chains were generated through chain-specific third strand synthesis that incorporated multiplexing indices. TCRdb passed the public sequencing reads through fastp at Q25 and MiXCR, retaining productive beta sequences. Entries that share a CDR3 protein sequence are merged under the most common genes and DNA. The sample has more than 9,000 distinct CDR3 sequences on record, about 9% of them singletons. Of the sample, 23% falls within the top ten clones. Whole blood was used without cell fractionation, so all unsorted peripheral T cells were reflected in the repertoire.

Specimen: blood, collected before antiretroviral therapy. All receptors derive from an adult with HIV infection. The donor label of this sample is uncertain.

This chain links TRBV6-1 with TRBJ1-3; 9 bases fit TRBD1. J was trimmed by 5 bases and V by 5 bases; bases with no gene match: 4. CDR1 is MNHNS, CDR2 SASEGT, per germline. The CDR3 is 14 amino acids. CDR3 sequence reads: CASSRQGDRNTIYF. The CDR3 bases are TGTGCCAGCAGTCGACAGGGGGATCGAAACACCATATATTTT.

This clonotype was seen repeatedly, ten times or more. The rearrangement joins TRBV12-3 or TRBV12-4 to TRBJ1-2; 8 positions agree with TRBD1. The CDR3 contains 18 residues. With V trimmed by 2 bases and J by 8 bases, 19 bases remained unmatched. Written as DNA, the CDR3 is TGTGCCAGCAGTTTATCGGCAGGCACAGGGGGGAGAGTTCGGGGCTACACCTTC. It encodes CASSLSAGTGGRVRGYTF.

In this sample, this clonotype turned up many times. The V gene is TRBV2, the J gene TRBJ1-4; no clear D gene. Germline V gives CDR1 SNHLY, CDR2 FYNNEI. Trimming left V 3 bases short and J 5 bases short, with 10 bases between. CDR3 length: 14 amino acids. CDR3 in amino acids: CASSDGRENEKLFF. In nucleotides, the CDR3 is TGTGCCAGCAGTGACGGGAGGGAGAATGAAAAACTGTTTTTT.

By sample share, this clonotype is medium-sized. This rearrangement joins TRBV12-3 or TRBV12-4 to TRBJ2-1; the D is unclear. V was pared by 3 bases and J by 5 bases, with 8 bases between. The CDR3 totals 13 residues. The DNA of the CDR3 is TGTGCCAGCAGTTTCTCCCGGAACAATGAGCAGTTCTTC. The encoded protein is CASSFSRNNEQFF.

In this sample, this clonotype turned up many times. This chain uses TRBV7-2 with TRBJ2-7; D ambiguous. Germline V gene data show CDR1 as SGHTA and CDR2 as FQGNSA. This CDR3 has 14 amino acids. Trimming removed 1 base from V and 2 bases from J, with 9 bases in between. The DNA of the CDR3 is TGTGCCAGCAGCTTAGAGGGAACTCCCTACGAGCAGTACTTC. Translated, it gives CASSLEGTPYEQYF.

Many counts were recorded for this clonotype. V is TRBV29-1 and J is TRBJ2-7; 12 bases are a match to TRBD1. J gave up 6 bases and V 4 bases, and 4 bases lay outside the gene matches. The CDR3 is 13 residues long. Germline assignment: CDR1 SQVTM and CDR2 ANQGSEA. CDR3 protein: CSVVGQGAIEQYF. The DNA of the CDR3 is TGCAGCGTTGTGGGACAGGGGGCGATCGAGCAGTACTTC.

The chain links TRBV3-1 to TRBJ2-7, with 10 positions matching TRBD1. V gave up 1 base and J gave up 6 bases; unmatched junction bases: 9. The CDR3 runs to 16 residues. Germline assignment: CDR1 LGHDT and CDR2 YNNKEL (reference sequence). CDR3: CASSQGPPGQGFEQYF. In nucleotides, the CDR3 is TGTGCCAGCAGCCAAGGACCCCCGGGACAGGGGTTCGAGCAGTACTTC.

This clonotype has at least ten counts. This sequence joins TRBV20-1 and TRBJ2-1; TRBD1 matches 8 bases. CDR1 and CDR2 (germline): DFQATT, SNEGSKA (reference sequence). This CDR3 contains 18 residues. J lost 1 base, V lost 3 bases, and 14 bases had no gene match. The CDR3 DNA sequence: TGCAGTGCTAGCGGGAGACAGGGGCGAGAAGGTTCCTACAATGAGCAGTTCTTC. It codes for CSASGRQGREGSYNEQFF.